What follows are 22 T cell receptor beta chains derived from one specimen sequenced in a study of cytotoxic CD8 clonotypes in ibrutinib-treated CLL. Clones were read by immunoSEQ multiplex PCR, and TCRdb kept only the in-frame ones, dropping some. The sample lists 150,000 to 200,000 clones, around nine tenths occurring once. The sample here was PBMCs, taken at disease progression, from a patient treated with ibrutinib. These receptors were collected from a human donor with chronic lymphocytic leukemia.

This rearrangement joins TRBV29-1 to TRBJ2-3; 7 nucleotides match TRBD2. Germline V lookup: CDR1 SQVTM, CDR2 ANQGSEA. CDR3 size: 13 residues. V lost 1 base to trimming and J lost 7 bases; unmatched junction nucleotides: 5. The CDR3 nucleotides are TGCAGCGTTGAAGGGGAGGGGTCGTATACGCAGTATTTT. It is translated as CSVEGEGSYTQYF.

This clone is a singleton in its sample. CDR3 in amino acids: CASRDQGARDEKLFF. For the CDR3, the DNA is TGTGCCAGCAGGGACCAGGGGGCGCGTGATGAAAAACTGTTTTTT. This sequence joins TRBV6-5 and TRBJ1-4; TRBD1 agrees at 8 bases. Per germline, CDR1 MNHEY and CDR2 SVGAGI. J was trimmed by 6 bases and V by 6 bases; bases with no gene match: 9. This CDR3 has 15 amino acids.

The chain carries TRBV7-9 and TRBJ2-7; the match to TRBD1 covers 7 bases. This CDR3 spans 14 amino acids. J was trimmed by 1 base and V by 5 bases; bases with no gene match: 5. Germline V gives CDR1 SEHNR, CDR2 FQNEAQ (reference sequence). The CDR3 DNA reads as TGTGCCAGCAGCCTTCGGACAGGTTCCTACGAGCAGTACTTC. Translating gives CASSLRTGSYEQYF.

This clone was detected only a few times. V gene TRBV5-4 combines with J gene TRBJ2-5, with TRBD2 matching over 7 bases. The ends lost 2 bases at V and 5 bases at J; junction bases unmatched: 6. Germline V lookup: CDR1 SGHNT, CDR2 YYREEE (reference sequence). The CDR3 runs 14 residues. The CDR3 here is CASSFGGRRETQYF. The CDR3 bases are TGTGCCAGCAGCTTTGGCGGGAGAAGGGAGACCCAGTACTTC.

This rearrangement joins TRBV5-1 to TRBJ1-2; maybe TRBD1 (6 bases). V dropped 0 bases and J dropped 4 bases, with 16 bases sitting between them. This CDR3 has 16 amino acids. CDR1 and CDR2 (germline): SGHRS, YFSETQ. The CDR3 is CASSLEVPGGAYGYTF. The CDR3, as DNA: TGCGCCAGCAGCTTGGAGGTTCCGGGGGGCGCCTATGGCTACACCTTC.

The J gene is TRBJ1-1, the V gene TRBV5-4; D may be TRBD1 (6 bases). Germline CDR1 SGHNT, CDR2 YYREEE (reference sequence). V lost 5 bases, J lost 0 bases, and 20 bases lay in between. This CDR3 contains 17 residues. CDR3 coding DNA: TGTGCCAGCAGTTCGGGGGGCGGAACTACCTTGAACACTGAAGCTTTCTTT. It yields the protein CASSSGGGTTLNTEAFF.

The rearrangement uses TRBV9 and TRBJ2-1, with 7 bases lining up with TRBD1. V dropped 0 bases and J dropped 6; count of bases not matched to a gene: 6. There are 15 residues in the CDR3. The germline V gene has CDR1 SGDLS and CDR2 YYNGEE. The CDR3 here is CASSVVDRVLNEQFF. CDR3 coding DNA: TGTGCCAGCAGCGTAGTAGACAGGGTCCTCAATGAGCAGTTCTTC.

The chain links TRBV5-1 to TRBJ1-2; D remains ambiguous. The CDR3 consists of 11 residues. V dropped 4 bases and J dropped 6 bases, with 7 bases sitting between them. The germline V gene has CDR1 SGHRS and CDR2 YFSETQ. The CDR3 region has the DNA TGCGCCAGCAGCGCAGGAAATGGCTACACCTTC. This translates into CASSAGNGYTF. Full variable domain (rest looked up from reference TRBV5-1 and TRBJ1-2): KAGVTQTPRYLIKTRGQQVTLSCSPISGHRSVSWYQQTPGQGLQFLFEYFSETQRNKGNFPGRFSGRQFSNSRSEMNVSTLELGDSALYLCASSAGNGYTFGSGTRLTVV.

The chain carries TRBV5-1 and TRBJ1-2; perhaps TRBD1 as D (5 bases). Trimming shortened V by 1 base and J by 4 bases, and 11 bases separated the two germline ends. This CDR3 is 14 amino acids long. CDR1 SGHRS and CDR2 YFSETQ come from the germline V gene. CDR3 nucleotide sequence: TGCGCCAGCAGCTTGCGGCAGGGCTCCTATGGCTACACCTTC. Translated, it gives CASSLRQGSYGYTF.

J is TRBJ1-1 and V is TRBV7-9; maybe TRBD1 (5 bases). Looked up from germline, CDR1 is SEHNR and CDR2 is FQNEAQ (reference sequence). V dropped 1 base and J dropped 5 bases, with 8 bases sitting between them. The CDR3 has 13 residues. This chain's CDR3 is CASSLEGWTEAFF. The CDR3 DNA sequence: TGTGCCAGCAGCTTAGAGGGGTGGACTGAAGCTTTCTTT.

In its sample, this clone was seen once. J is TRBJ2-1 and V is TRBV7-8; no reliable D call. CDR3 size: 12 residues. The V gene's germline CDR1 is SGHVS and CDR2 FQNEAQ. The V end lost 5 bases, the J end lost 10 bases, and 12 bases lay between the germline ends. CDR3 DNA: TGTGCCAGCAGCGCGCAGATTGGGGAGCAGTTCTTC. Translated: CASSAQIGEQFF.

CDR3 sequence: CASRPGQGPSYEQYF. As DNA, the CDR3 is TGTGCCAGCAGGCCGGGACAGGGTCCTTCCTACGAGCAGTACTTC. V gene TRBV2 combines with J gene TRBJ2-7; 9 bases match TRBD1. CDR1 and CDR2 (germline): SNHLY, FYNNEI. The CDR3 consists of 15 residues. J gave up 1 base and V 6 bases, and 7 bases lay outside the gene matches. The complete variable domain, with remaining parts taken from reference TRBV2 and TRBJ2-7, reads EPEVTQTPSHQVTQMGQEVILRCVPISNHLYFYWYRQILGQKVEFLVSFYNNEISEKSEIFDDQFSVERPDGSNFTLKIRSTKLEDSAMYFCASRPGQGPSYEQYFGPGTRLTVT.

The rearrangement uses TRBV11-3 and TRBJ1-1; no clear D gene. The CDR3 is made up of 14 amino acids. Germline values: CDR1 SGHNT, CDR2 YENEEA. Deletions cut 1 base from V and 1 base from J, with 7 bases between. CDR3 DNA: TGTGCCAGCAGCTTAGGTGCGGGGAACACTGAAGCTTTCTTT. As protein: CASSLGAGNTEAFF.

The genes are TRBV5-1 and TRBJ2-7, with 10 bases identical to TRBD1. V shed 0 bases, J shed 3 bases, and the junction held 9 bases outside the gene matches. Germline loops: CDR1 SGHRS, CDR2 YFSETQ. This CDR3 is 17 amino acids long. CDR3 region: CASSLGDRGFEFYEQYF. CDR3 DNA: TGCGCCAGCAGCTTGGGGGACAGGGGATTCGAGTTCTACGAGCAGTACTTC. The full variable domain, with the rest looked up from reference TRBV5-1 and TRBJ2-7, is KAGVTQTPRYLIKTRGQQVTLSCSPISGHRSVSWYQQTPGQGLQFLFEYFSETQRNKGNFPGRFSGRQFSNSRSEMNVSTLELGDSALYLCASSLGDRGFEFYEQYFGPGTRLTVT.

The V call is TRBV6-5, the J call TRBJ2-2, with 7 positions matching TRBD1. CDR1 and CDR2 (germline): MNHEY, SVGAGI. V lost 0 bases to trimming and J lost 3 bases; unmatched junction nucleotides: 4. This CDR3 has 16 residues. The CDR3 region is CASSYSDRTYTGELFF. The CDR3 DNA follows: TGTGCCAGCAGTTACTCGGACAGGACCTACACCGGGGAGCTGTTTTTT.

This clone was counted once. The chain carries TRBV6-5 and TRBJ2-5, with D possibly matching TRBD1 (6 bases). Germline assignment: CDR1 MNHEY and CDR2 SVGAGI. Trimming took 2 bases from V and 3 from J, leaving 13 bases between them. CDR3 length: 15 residues. The CDR3 is CASSYGGHTEETQYF. The DNA for the CDR3 is TGTGCCAGCAGTTACGGGGGACATACTGAAGAGACCCAGTACTTC.

V is TRBV7-9 and J is TRBJ2-3; 9 bases align to TRBD2. The CDR3 totals 15 residues. The germline V gene encodes CDR1 SEHNR and CDR2 FQNEAQ (reference sequence). Germline trimming cut 8 bases from V and 4 bases from J; bases unmatched to any gene: 10. The CDR3 sequence is CASGIAGVFADTQYF. The CDR3 nucleotides read TGTGCCAGCGGAATAGCGGGAGTATTCGCAGATACGCAGTATTTT.

The J gene is TRBJ1-2, the V gene TRBV9, with D unclear. CDR1 SGDLS and CDR2 YYNGEE come from the germline V gene. The CDR3 is 14 residues long. The V end lost 0 bases, the J end lost 5 bases, and 11 bases lay between the germline ends. Here the CDR3 DNA reads TGTGCCAGCAGCGTAGGTCAGCTCGCGTATGGCTACACCTTC. The encoded protein is CASSVGQLAYGYTF.

The chain combines TRBV7-9 with TRBJ2-5; 7 bases are a match to TRBD2. Germline CDR1 SEHNR, CDR2 FQNEAQ (reference sequence). The CDR3 covers 17 residues. V shed 0 bases, J shed 4 bases, and the junction held 11 bases outside the gene matches. In nucleotides, the CDR3 is TGTGCCAGCAGCTTAGCGCCGGGGGAGGGCCTTGGAGAGACCCAGTACTTC. Encoded protein: CASSLAPGEGLGETQYF.

V and J are TRBV5-1 and TRBJ2-1; D unresolved. Trimming left V 5 bases short and J 2 bases short, with 11 bases between. This CDR3 comprises 14 residues. Germline V gene data show CDR1 as SGHRS and CDR2 as YFSETQ. The CDR3: CASSLSRTYNEQFF. CDR3 nucleotide sequence: TGCGCCAGCAGTCTTTCCAGAACCTACAATGAGCAGTTCTTC.

The chain uses TRBV10-3 and TRBJ2-1; D is unresolved. There are 11 residues in the CDR3. In germline, CDR1 is ENHRY, CDR2 SYGVKD. V was cut by 8 bases and J by 7 bases, with 9 bases left in between. The CDR3 is CAIGIRNEQFF. For the CDR3, the DNA is TGTGCCATCGGTATTAGAAATGAGCAGTTCTTC.

The rearrangement joins TRBV19 to TRBJ1-1; possibly TRBD1 for D (6 bases). V was cut by 1 base and J by 2 bases, with 11 bases left in between. The CDR3 loop spans 15 amino acids. Germline CDR1 and CDR2: LNHDA and SQIVND (reference sequence). This CDR3 reads CASSIVRTVNTEAFF. The CDR3 nucleotides read TGTGCCAGTAGTATAGTTAGGACAGTAAACACTGAAGCTTTCTTT.